This is a list of T cell receptor beta chains from one sample in a study of response to subunit inactivated influenza vaccine. TCRdb recomputed calls from the RT-PCR reads with MiXCR, one row per CDR3 protein. The profile shows approximately 490,000 distinct CDR3 sequences, less than 7.5% of them singletons. Here the sequenced sample was PBMCs from blood, taken around 25 months after vaccination. The receptors shown here come from a man between 45 and 75 years old who received an inactivated influenza vaccine. Both conserved end residues are part of each CDR3. Fields, in order: J gene, D gene, V gene, clone size, CDR3 DNA, CDR3 protein. The D gene is left open where the match is weak. Size is omitted from some rows. Given values are once, few, many or a class for expanded clones.

j_gene: TRBJ2-6; d_gene: -; v_gene: TRBV7-9; abundance: -; CDR3nt: TGTGCCAGCAGCCGCGGAGGAAGATCCTCTGGGGCCAACGTCCTGACTTTC; CDR3aa: CASSRGGRSSGANVLTF
j_gene: TRBJ1-2; d_gene: -; v_gene: TRBV20-1; abundance: -; CDR3nt: TGCAGTGCTAGAGATTCGGGGGTATCGTGGGTAATCGGCTACACCTTC; CDR3aa: CSARDSGVSWVIGYTF
j_gene: TRBJ2-7; d_gene: -; v_gene: TRBV29-1; abundance: many; CDR3nt: TGCAGCGTTGGGAGCAGGGTGTATGGCGAGCAGTACTTC; CDR3aa: CSVGSRVYGEQYF
j_gene: TRBJ2-7; d_gene: -; v_gene: TRBV5-1; abundance: -; CDR3nt: TGCCCAAACCGGTCTCCGGTTTGGTACGAGCAGTACTTC; CDR3aa: CPNRSPVWYEQYF
j_gene: TRBJ2-7; d_gene: TRBD1; v_gene: TRBV11-2; abundance: many; CDR3nt: TGTGCCAGCAGCTGGGGACAGGGCTACGAGCAGTACTTC; CDR3aa: CASSWGQGYEQYF
j_gene: TRBJ1-2; d_gene: -; v_gene: TRBV9; abundance: -; CDR3nt: TGTGCCAGCAGTACCGGGAGTATCTATGGCTACACCTTC; CDR3aa: CASSTGSIYGYTF
j_gene: TRBJ2-3; d_gene: -; v_gene: TRBV11-1; abundance: few; CDR3nt: TGTGCCAGCAGCCCGAAGTTGAGATTCACAGATACGCAGTATTTT; CDR3aa: CASSPKLRFTDTQYF
j_gene: TRBJ1-5; d_gene: -; v_gene: TRBV12-3/TRBV12-4; abundance: -; CDR3nt: TGTGCCAGCAGGAACAGACTCGATCAGCCCCAGCATTTT; CDR3aa: CASRNRLDQPQHF
j_gene: TRBJ1-2; d_gene: TRBD1; v_gene: TRBV20-1; abundance: -; CDR3nt: TGCAAAGTAAAGGGGGCTCGCTATGGCTACACCTTC; CDR3aa: CKVKGARYGYTF
j_gene: TRBJ2-7; d_gene: TRBD2; v_gene: TRBV27; abundance: few; CDR3nt: TGTGCCAGCAGCTACCTAGCGGGGGAGTCCTACGAGCAGTACTTC; CDR3aa: CASSYLAGESYEQYF
j_gene: TRBJ2-5; d_gene: TRBD1; v_gene: TRBV5-1; abundance: -; CDR3nt: TGCGCCAGCAGCTTGATGCCGGGACAGGGGGAAGAGACCCAGTACTTC; CDR3aa: CASSLMPGQGEETQYF
j_gene: TRBJ2-3; d_gene: -; v_gene: TRBV5-1; abundance: many; CDR3nt: TGCGCCAGCAGCTTGATAGGCACAGATACGCAGTATTTT; CDR3aa: CASSLIGTDTQYF
j_gene: TRBJ2-3; d_gene: TRBD2; v_gene: TRBV4-2; abundance: many; CDR3nt: TGTGCCAGCAGCCAGGGAGCTAGCGGGGGTTCCCCAGATACGCAGTATTTT; CDR3aa: CASSQGASGGSPDTQYF
j_gene: TRBJ2-7; d_gene: TRBD1; v_gene: TRBV2; abundance: -; CDR3nt: TGTGCCAGCAGTGAATGGGACAGGGTAATATACGAGCAGTACTTC; CDR3aa: CASSEWDRVIYEQYF
j_gene: TRBJ2-2; d_gene: TRBD2; v_gene: TRBV10-3; abundance: many; CDR3nt: TGTGCCATCAAAACTAGCGGGGGGGTACCCGGGGAGCTGTTTTTT; CDR3aa: CAIKTSGGVPGELFF
j_gene: TRBJ1-4; d_gene: -; v_gene: TRBV4-2; abundance: few; CDR3nt: TGTGCCAGCAGCCAAGAGAGAAACCGAGCCCATGAAAAACTGTTTTTT; CDR3aa: CASSQERNRAHEKLFF
j_gene: TRBJ1-2; d_gene: -; v_gene: TRBV6-2/TRBV6-3; abundance: few; CDR3nt: TGTGCCAGCAGTACACGCCGCCAAGTAGCTAACTATGGCTACACCTTC; CDR3aa: CASSTRRQVANYGYTF
j_gene: TRBJ2-7; d_gene: -; v_gene: TRBV11-2; abundance: -; CDR3nt: TGTGCCAGCAGCTTAGGCGGGCTATGGGGCTACGAGCAGTACTTC; CDR3aa: CASSLGGLWGYEQYF
j_gene: TRBJ2-1; d_gene: TRBD2; v_gene: TRBV4-3; abundance: few; CDR3nt: TGCGCCAGCAGCCCCTCGAGTACTAGCGGGGGAAATGAGCAGTTCTTC; CDR3aa: CASSPSSTSGGNEQFF
j_gene: TRBJ2-3; d_gene: TRBD2; v_gene: TRBV4-1; abundance: few; CDR3nt: TGCGCCAGCAGCCACGAGCGGGGGGTACATTTCACAGATACGCAGTATTTT; CDR3aa: CASSHERGVHFTDTQYF
j_gene: TRBJ2-5; d_gene: TRBD1; v_gene: TRBV5-1; abundance: -; CDR3nt: TGCGCCAGCAGCTTGGTTGGGACAGGGAGAGGAGAGACCCAGTACTTC; CDR3aa: CASSLVGTGRGETQYF
j_gene: TRBJ2-7; d_gene: -; v_gene: TRBV3-1; abundance: many; CDR3nt: TGTGCCAGCAGCCAAGATATAGTCAGGTCCTACGAGCAGTACTTC; CDR3aa: CASSQDIVRSYEQYF
j_gene: TRBJ1-1; d_gene: -; v_gene: TRBV3-1; abundance: many; CDR3nt: TGTGCCAGCAGGCCAAGGGCTCTGGACACTGAAGCTTTCTTT; CDR3aa: CASRPRALDTEAFF
j_gene: TRBJ2-5; d_gene: TRBD2; v_gene: TRBV19; abundance: -; CDR3nt: TGTGCCAGTAGCCTAGCGGGAGCTTTGTACCAAGAGACCCAGTACTTC; CDR3aa: CASSLAGALYQETQYF
j_gene: TRBJ2-1; d_gene: TRBD2; v_gene: TRBV11-2; abundance: -; CDR3nt: TGTGCCAGCACAATCCCGATTACTAGCGGGAGGTACAATGAGCAGTTCTTC; CDR3aa: CASTIPITSGRYNEQFF
j_gene: TRBJ2-1; d_gene: TRBD2; v_gene: TRBV6-4; abundance: -; CDR3nt: TGTGCCAGCAGCCCCGGACTAGCGGGGGGTTGGAATGAGCAGTTCTTC; CDR3aa: CASSPGLAGGWNEQFF
j_gene: TRBJ2-4; d_gene: -; v_gene: TRBV3-1; abundance: few; CDR3nt: TGTGCCAGCAGCCAAGGCGCAGGAGGGAACATTCAGTACTTC; CDR3aa: CASSQGAGGNIQYF
j_gene: TRBJ1-2; d_gene: -; v_gene: TRBV20-1; abundance: many; CDR3nt: TGCAGTGCTAGACCGGGCGGCCTCTATGGCTACACCTTC; CDR3aa: CSARPGGLYGYTF
j_gene: TRBJ2-5; d_gene: TRBD2; v_gene: TRBV27; abundance: -; CDR3nt: TGTGCCAGCAGACTAGCGGGAAAAGAGACCCAGTACTTC; CDR3aa: CASRLAGKETQYF
j_gene: TRBJ2-5; d_gene: -; v_gene: TRBV14; abundance: -; CDR3nt: TGTGCCAGCAGCCAAGATCAGGCCAGGGTGGAGACCCAGTACTTC; CDR3aa: CASSQDQARVETQYF
j_gene: TRBJ2-7; d_gene: -; v_gene: TRBV12-3/TRBV12-4; abundance: many; CDR3nt: TGTGCCAGCAGTTTTACCGATCGAGGGGAGCAGTACTTC; CDR3aa: CASSFTDRGEQYF
j_gene: TRBJ2-7; d_gene: -; v_gene: TRBV11-2; abundance: few; CDR3nt: TGTGCCAGCAGCTTTAGCCGACCCGAGCAGTACTTC; CDR3aa: CASSFSRPEQYF
j_gene: TRBJ2-3; d_gene: -; v_gene: TRBV9; abundance: few; CDR3nt: TGTGCCAGCAGCGTAGGTGCAGGGACATCGAACACAGATACGCAGTATTTT; CDR3aa: CASSVGAGTSNTDTQYF
j_gene: TRBJ2-1; d_gene: TRBD2; v_gene: TRBV6-1; abundance: -; CDR3nt: TGTGCCAGCAGTGAAAGAGGACTAGCGCCACAGCAGTTCTTC; CDR3aa: CASSERGLAPQQFF
j_gene: TRBJ2-2; d_gene: TRBD2; v_gene: TRBV4-3; abundance: few; CDR3nt: TGCGCCAGCAGTCAAGGACTAGCGTCGAACACCGGGGAGCTGTTTTTT; CDR3aa: CASSQGLASNTGELFF
j_gene: TRBJ1-4; d_gene: -; v_gene: TRBV6-5; abundance: -; CDR3nt: TGTGCCAGCAGTTACTCGACGACCTTTTTTGAAAAACTGTTTTTT; CDR3aa: CASSYSTTFFEKLFF
j_gene: TRBJ1-4; d_gene: -; v_gene: TRBV5-1; abundance: many; CDR3nt: TGCGCCAGCACCCGTGCAGGGGATCAATACGAAAAACTGTTTTTT; CDR3aa: CASTRAGDQYEKLFF
j_gene: TRBJ2-1; d_gene: -; v_gene: TRBV5-1; abundance: few; CDR3nt: TGCGCCAGCAGCTTGCATAGGCGGGGGCCTTACAATGAGCAGTTCTTC; CDR3aa: CASSLHRRGPYNEQFF
j_gene: TRBJ2-7; d_gene: TRBD1; v_gene: TRBV6-2/TRBV6-3; abundance: few; CDR3nt: TGTGCCAGCAGTTACCCGACAGGGGCGCGCTACGAGCAGTACTTC; CDR3aa: CASSYPTGARYEQYF
j_gene: TRBJ2-2; d_gene: -; v_gene: TRBV19; abundance: few; CDR3nt: TGTGCCAGTAGTATAGGTGAATACCTGAACACCGGGGAGCTGTTTTTT; CDR3aa: CASSIGEYLNTGELFF
j_gene: TRBJ2-3; d_gene: TRBD2; v_gene: TRBV2; abundance: few; CDR3nt: TGTGCCAGCAGAAATAGCGGGGGGGGAGATACGCAGTATTTT; CDR3aa: CASRNSGGGDTQYF
j_gene: TRBJ2-4; d_gene: -; v_gene: TRBV7-2; abundance: few; CDR3nt: TGTGCCAGCAGCTTAGAGATACAAAACATTCAGTACTTC; CDR3aa: CASSLEIQNIQYF
j_gene: TRBJ2-7; d_gene: -; v_gene: TRBV15; abundance: -; CDR3nt: TGTGCCACCAGCAGAGATCCAGGGGAGTACGAGCAGTACTTC; CDR3aa: CATSRDPGEYEQYF
j_gene: TRBJ2-4; d_gene: -; v_gene: TRBV18; abundance: few; CDR3nt: TGTGCCAGCTCATCTCCCGGGGTTGGCAAAAACATTCAGTACTTC; CDR3aa: CASSSPGVGKNIQYF
j_gene: TRBJ1-1; d_gene: -; v_gene: TRBV4-1; abundance: -; CDR3nt: TGCGCCAGCAGCCCCTCCCCGACCATCAACACTGAAGCTTTCTTT; CDR3aa: CASSPSPTINTEAFF
j_gene: TRBJ2-3; d_gene: TRBD2; v_gene: TRBV6-1; abundance: -; CDR3nt: TGTGCCACTGAGAGGCGGGGGGGTTACACAGATACGCAGTATTTT; CDR3aa: CATERRGGYTDTQYF
j_gene: TRBJ1-2; d_gene: -; v_gene: TRBV12-3/TRBV12-4; abundance: few; CDR3nt: TGTGCCAGCAGTTTCTCATCCCGACAGTATGGCTACACCTTC; CDR3aa: CASSFSSRQYGYTF
j_gene: TRBJ2-1; d_gene: TRBD1; v_gene: TRBV4-1; abundance: -; CDR3nt: TGCGCCAGCAGCCAAGAAGGGACAGCTAATGAGCAGTTCTTC; CDR3aa: CASSQEGTANEQFF
j_gene: TRBJ2-7; d_gene: -; v_gene: TRBV6-6; abundance: few; CDR3nt: TGTGCCAGCAGTTACTCGAGCGAGCAGTACTTC; CDR3aa: CASSYSSEQYF
j_gene: TRBJ2-7; d_gene: TRBD1; v_gene: TRBV25-1; abundance: many; CDR3nt: TGTGCCAGCAGCCCGGGACAGGGGATTACCTACGAGCAGTACTTC; CDR3aa: CASSPGQGITYEQYF
j_gene: TRBJ2-1; d_gene: -; v_gene: TRBV7-2; abundance: many; CDR3nt: TGTGCCAGCAGCTTAGGGCGGCTTGACAATGAGCAGTTCTTC; CDR3aa: CASSLGRLDNEQFF
j_gene: TRBJ2-5; d_gene: -; v_gene: TRBV5-1; abundance: -; CDR3nt: TGCGCCAGCAGCTTAGGCTATACTCAAGAGACCCAGTACTTC; CDR3aa: CASSLGYTQETQYF
j_gene: TRBJ2-7; d_gene: TRBD1; v_gene: TRBV10-3; abundance: -; CDR3nt: TGTGCCATCAGTAGGACAGGGGATGAGCAGTACTTC; CDR3aa: CAISRTGDEQYF
j_gene: TRBJ2-2; d_gene: -; v_gene: TRBV24-1; abundance: few; CDR3nt: TGTGCCACCAGTTCCCAGGGCCCTACCGGGGAGCTGTTTTTT; CDR3aa: CATSSQGPTGELFF
j_gene: TRBJ1-2; d_gene: TRBD1; v_gene: TRBV7-2; abundance: many; CDR3nt: TGTGCCAGCAGCTTAGCAGACAGGGATGGCTACACCTTC; CDR3aa: CASSLADRDGYTF
j_gene: TRBJ2-4; d_gene: -; v_gene: TRBV5-1; abundance: few; CDR3nt: TGCGCCAGCAGCTCGGAATTAAACATTCAGTACTTC; CDR3aa: CASSSELNIQYF
j_gene: TRBJ2-4; d_gene: -; v_gene: TRBV7-2; abundance: many; CDR3nt: TGTGCCAGCAGCTCGGGGCTAGCCAAAAACATTCAGTACTTC; CDR3aa: CASSSGLAKNIQYF
j_gene: TRBJ2-1; d_gene: TRBD2; v_gene: TRBV20-1; abundance: few; CDR3nt: TGCAGTGCTCCTTCGGCGGGAGGTTACTACAATGAGCAGTTCTTC; CDR3aa: CSAPSAGGYYNEQFF
j_gene: TRBJ2-4; d_gene: TRBD2; v_gene: TRBV5-1; abundance: many; CDR3nt: TGCGCCAGCAGCGCATTGACTAGCGGGGGGGACCTAAACTTAAACATTCAGTACTTC; CDR3aa: CASSALTSGGDLNLNIQYF